One sample yielded the 25 T cell receptor beta chains listed below, sequenced in a study of T cells expressing NK-cell markers. TCRdb re-called the 5' RACE reads; every CDR3 protein appears as one record, without DNA. This sample's clone table lists approximately 550,000 distinct CDR3 sequences. The sequenced material came from blood T cells: a sorted CD56 or NKG2C T cell subset, CD4+ or CD8+ T cells, or bulk PBMC T cells (not recorded which). These receptors were taken from a man between 18 and 35 years old in good health.

This chain links TRBV6-2 or TRBV6-3 with TRBJ2-3. CDR3 length equals 13 residues. Germline V CDR1 and CDR2: MNHEY, SVGEGT. The CDR3 sequence: CASSYPGGNTQYF.

This chain links TRBV7-2 with TRBJ2-4; without DNA, the TCRdb call of TRBD1 cannot be checked. The CDR3 sequence is 16 residues long. Germline V lookup: CDR1 SGHTA, CDR2 FQGNSA. The CDR3 spells CASSLGLPIGGNIQYF. The full variable domain, with the rest looked up from reference TRBV7-2 and TRBJ2-4, is GAGVSQSPSNKVTEKGKDVELRCDPISGHTALYWYRQSLGQGLEFLIYFQGNSAPDKSGLPSDRFSAERTGGSVSTLTIQRTQQEDSAVYLCASSLGLPIGGNIQYFGAGTRLSVL.

The chain links TRBV6-5 to TRBJ1-5; the D call of TRBD1 rests on TCRdb alone, since no DNA is present to check it. This CDR3 contains 14 residues. CDR1 is MNHEY and CDR2 is SVGAGI in the germline V gene. This chain's CDR3 is CASSSQGLSQPQHF.

The J gene is TRBJ2-2, the V gene TRBV24-1; TCRdb outputs TRBD1, but without DNA this stays unchecked. CDR3 length equals 16 residues. CDR1 KGHDR and CDR2 SFDVKD come from the germline V gene. The CDR3 loop reads CATSDPDRAYTGELFF.

The rearrangement links TRBV11-2 to TRBJ1-5. Germline V gene sequence: CDR1 SGHAT, CDR2 FQNNGV. This CDR3 contains 16 residues. This chain's CDR3 is CASSLDPGLLNQPQHF.

The rearrangement links TRBV5-1 to TRBJ2-3; lacking DNA, the TRBD2 call made by TCRdb goes unchecked. This CDR3 region has 17 residues. From germline, CDR1 is SGHRS and CDR2 YFSETQ. The CDR3 sequence: CASSPQPSGRTTDTQYF.

The chain is built from TRBV28 and TRBJ2-7; TCRdb outputs TRBD2, but without DNA this stays unchecked. The CDR3 is 16 residues long. The V gene's germline CDR1 is MDHEN and CDR2 SYDVKM. CDR3 loop: CASSPSRAGGLYEQYF.

The chain couples TRBV7-8 to TRBJ2-3; there is no DNA to check the TCRdb D call of TRBD2. In germline, CDR1 is SGHVS, CDR2 FQNEAQ. This CDR3 has 16 amino acids. This CDR3 reads CASSLTGRALTDTQYF.

This chain uses TRBV11-3 with TRBJ2-1; TCRdb reports TRBD1, a call that lacks DNA to check it against. CDR3 size: 17 residues. Germline V lookup: CDR1 SGHNT, CDR2 YENEEA. The CDR3 here is CASSLERWGGGPGEQFF.

This chain uses TRBV20-1 with TRBJ1-6; the D gene TCRdb calls, TRBD1, cannot be checked with no DNA. Germline-derived CDR1 and CDR2 are DFQATT and SNEGSKA (reference sequence). The CDR3 consists of 14 residues. This chain's CDR3 is CSASSPGADSPLHF.

This chain joins TRBV5-1 and TRBJ2-5; the TRBD1 assignment by TCRdb is unverifiable without DNA. CDR1 and CDR2 from the germline V gene are SGHRS and YFSETQ. The CDR3 extends over 18 amino acids. The CDR3 sequence: CASSLGGGGAYNQETQYF.

The V and J genes are TRBV12-3 or TRBV12-4 and TRBJ1-1; TCRdb designates TRBD1, a call that cannot be tested without DNA. The CDR3 length is 16 residues. CDR3 amino acids: CASTRQGDPMNTEAFF.

The chain combines TRBV18 with TRBJ2-1; the TCRdb call, TRBD1, lacks DNA for checking. Germline CDR1 KGHSH, CDR2 LQKENI. This CDR3 contains 18 residues. The CDR3 protein is CASSPPRSDRALKNEQFF.

This sequence joins TRBV7-9 and TRBJ1-6; TCRdb's D call of TRBD1 is untestable without DNA. CDR3 size: 15 residues. The germline gives CDR1 SEHNR, CDR2 FQNEAQ (reference sequence). The chain's CDR3 is CASSQRRDIPSPLHF.

The CDR3 loop is CASSPREGASYGYTF. The V gene is TRBV4-1, the J gene TRBJ1-2. There are 15 residues in the CDR3. Per the germline V gene, CDR1 is MGHRA and CDR2 is YSYEKL.

The gene calls are TRBV7-9 and TRBJ1-1. The CDR3 spans 14 residues. Germline loops: CDR1 SEHNR, CDR2 FQNEAQ (reference sequence). The chain's CDR3 is CASSSGNRRTEAFF.

This rearrangement joins TRBV3-1 to TRBJ2-1; the TCRdb D gene call, TRBD1, has no DNA to confirm it. The CDR3 runs to 11 residues. CDR1 is LGHDT, CDR2 YNNKEL, per germline (reference sequence). CDR3 protein: CASSQGGRQFF.

The chain carries TRBV21-1 and TRBJ2-1; TCRdb's D gene call, TRBD2, goes unchecked for lack of DNA. TRBV21-1 is a listed pseudogene. This CDR3 spans 15 amino acids. The CDR3 loop is CASSKEGTSIYEQFF.

The chain has TRBV7-2 and TRBJ1-2; TCRdb selects TRBD1, and the lack of DNA leaves this call unchecked. The CDR3 covers 17 residues. Germline values: CDR1 SGHTA, CDR2 FQGNSA. The CDR3 region is CASSLWTDAEANYGYTF.

The V gene is TRBV29-1, the J gene TRBJ2-7; with no DNA, the TCRdb D assignment of TRBD1 cannot be verified. Germline V gene sequence: CDR1 SQVTM, CDR2 ANQGSEA. The CDR3 covers 14 residues. This CDR3 is CSVVGATSSYEQYF.

This chain links TRBV2 with TRBJ2-7; TCRdb reports TRBD2, a call that lacks DNA to check it against. The CDR3 runs 15 residues. The germline gives CDR1 SNHLY, CDR2 FYNNEI. The CDR3 sequence: CASSRTGPRIGEQYF.

The rearrangement links TRBV7-8 to TRBJ2-7. There are 12 residues in the CDR3. Germline-derived CDR1 and CDR2 are SGHVS and FQNEAQ. The CDR3 sequence: CASSITDNEQYF.

This sequence joins TRBV10-2 and TRBJ2-5; TCRdb calls TRBD1, which cannot be checked without DNA. The CDR3 has 11 amino acids. Germline assignment: CDR1 WSHSY and CDR2 SAAADI. The CDR3 sequence is CASTHTGEQYF.

This sequence joins TRBV15 and TRBJ2-1. The CDR3 runs to 12 residues. The germline V gene has CDR1 LNHNV and CDR2 YYDKDF (reference sequence). CDR3: CATARSYNEQFF.

V is TRBV12-3 or TRBV12-4 and J is TRBJ2-3; TCRdb calls TRBD2, which cannot be checked without DNA. The CDR3 extends over 14 amino acids. CDR3 in amino acids: CASGPGTSFEEQYF.